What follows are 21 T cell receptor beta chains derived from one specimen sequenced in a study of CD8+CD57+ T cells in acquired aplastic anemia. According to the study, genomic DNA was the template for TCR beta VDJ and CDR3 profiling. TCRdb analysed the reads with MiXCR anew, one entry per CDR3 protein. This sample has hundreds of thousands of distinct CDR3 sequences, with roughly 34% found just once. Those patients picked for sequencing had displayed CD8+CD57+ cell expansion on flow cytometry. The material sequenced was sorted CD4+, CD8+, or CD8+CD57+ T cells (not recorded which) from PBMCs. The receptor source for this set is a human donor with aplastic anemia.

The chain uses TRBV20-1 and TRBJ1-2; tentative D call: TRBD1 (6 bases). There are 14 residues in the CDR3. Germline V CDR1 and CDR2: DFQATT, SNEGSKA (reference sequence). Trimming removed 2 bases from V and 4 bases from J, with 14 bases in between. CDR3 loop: CSARLGTRAYGYTF. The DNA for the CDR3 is TGCAGTGCTAGACTAGGGACAAGGGCCTATGGCTACACCTTC.

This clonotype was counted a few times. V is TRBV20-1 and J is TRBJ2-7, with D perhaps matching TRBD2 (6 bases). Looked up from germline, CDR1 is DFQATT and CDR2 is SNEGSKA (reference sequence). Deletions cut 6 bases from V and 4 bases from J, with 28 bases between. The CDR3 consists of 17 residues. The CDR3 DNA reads TGCAGTGCCAGCAGTCATGGATTCCGGGACTCTTTATACGAGCAGTACTTC. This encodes CSASSHGFRDSLYEQYF.

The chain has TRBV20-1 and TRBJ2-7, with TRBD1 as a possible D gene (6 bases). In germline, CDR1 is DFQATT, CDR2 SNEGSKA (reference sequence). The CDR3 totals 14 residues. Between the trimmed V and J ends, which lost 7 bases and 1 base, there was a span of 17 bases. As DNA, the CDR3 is TGCAGTGTCCTCAGGGACACGATATCCTACGAGCAGTACTTC. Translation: CSVLRDTISYEQYF.

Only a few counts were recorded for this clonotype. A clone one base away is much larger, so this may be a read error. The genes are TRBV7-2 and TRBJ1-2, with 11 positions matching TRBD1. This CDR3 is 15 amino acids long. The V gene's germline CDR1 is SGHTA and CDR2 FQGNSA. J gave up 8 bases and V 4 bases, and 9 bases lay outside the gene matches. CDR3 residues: CASSSAGQGASGYTF. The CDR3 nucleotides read TGTGCCAGCAGCTCCGCCGGACAGGGGGCGTCCGGCTACACCTTC. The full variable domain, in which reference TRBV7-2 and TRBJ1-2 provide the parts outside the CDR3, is GAGVSQSPSNKVTEKGKDVELRCDPISGHTALYWYRQSLGQGLEFLIYFQGNSAPDKSGLPSDRFSAERTGGSVSTLTIQRTQQEDSAVYLCASSSAGQGASGYTFGSGTRLTVV.

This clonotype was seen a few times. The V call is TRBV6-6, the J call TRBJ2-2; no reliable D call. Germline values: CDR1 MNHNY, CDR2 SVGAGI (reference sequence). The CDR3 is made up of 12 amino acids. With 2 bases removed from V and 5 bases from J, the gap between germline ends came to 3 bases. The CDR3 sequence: CASSYVTGELFF. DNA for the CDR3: TGTGCCAGCAGTTACGTAACCGGGGAGCTGTTTTTT.

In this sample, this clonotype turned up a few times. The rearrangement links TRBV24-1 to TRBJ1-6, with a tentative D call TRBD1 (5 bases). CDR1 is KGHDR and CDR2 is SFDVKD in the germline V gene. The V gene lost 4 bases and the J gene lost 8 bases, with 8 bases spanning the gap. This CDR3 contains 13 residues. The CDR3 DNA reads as TGTGCCACCAGTGAGGAGGGACATTCACCCCTCCACTTT. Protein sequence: CATSEEGHSPLHF.

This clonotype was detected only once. The CDR3 nucleotides are TGTGCCAGCAGAACCAGACTAGCGGGAGCGGCAGATACGCAGTATTTT. Residues: CASRTRLAGAADTQYF. The chain is built from TRBV12-3 or TRBV12-4 and TRBJ2-3; 12 nucleotides match TRBD2. The CDR3 spans 16 residues. The ends lost 6 bases at V and 4 bases at J; junction bases unmatched: 8.

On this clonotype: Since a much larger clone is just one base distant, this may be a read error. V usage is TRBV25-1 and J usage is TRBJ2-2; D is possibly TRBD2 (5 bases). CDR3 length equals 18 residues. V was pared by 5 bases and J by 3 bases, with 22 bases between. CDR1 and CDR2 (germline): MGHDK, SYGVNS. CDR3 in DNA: TGTGCCAGCAGTAGGCCGCCAGTCCCGGGGTTGGACACCGGGGAGCTGTTTTTT. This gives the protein CASSRPPVPGLDTGELFF.

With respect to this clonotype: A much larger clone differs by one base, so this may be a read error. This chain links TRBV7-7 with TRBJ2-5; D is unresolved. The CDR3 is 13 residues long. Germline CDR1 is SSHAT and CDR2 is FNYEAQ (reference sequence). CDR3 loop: CAGGPRGQETQYF. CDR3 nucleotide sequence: TGTGCTGGCGGTCCTCGAGGTCAAGAGACCCAGTACTTC.

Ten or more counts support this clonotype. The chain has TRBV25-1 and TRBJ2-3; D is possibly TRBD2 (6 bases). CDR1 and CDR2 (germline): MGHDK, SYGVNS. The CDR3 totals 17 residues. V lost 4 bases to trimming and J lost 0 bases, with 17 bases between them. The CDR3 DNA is TGTGCCAGCAGTGTCATCTCTTCCGGGACTAGCACAGATACGCAGTATTTT. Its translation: CASSVISSGTSTDTQYF. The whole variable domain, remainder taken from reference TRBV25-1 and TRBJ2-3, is EADIYQTPRYLVIGTGKKITLECSQTMGHDKMYWYQQDPGMELHLIHYSYGVNSTEKGDLSSESTVSRIRTEHFPLTLESARPSHTSQYLCASSVISSGTSTDTQYFGPGTRLTVL.

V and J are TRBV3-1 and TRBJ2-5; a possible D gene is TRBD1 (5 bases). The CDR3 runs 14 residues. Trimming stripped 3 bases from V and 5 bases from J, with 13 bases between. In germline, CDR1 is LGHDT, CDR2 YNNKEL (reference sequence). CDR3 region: CASSHFGAGETQYF. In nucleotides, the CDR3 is TGTGCCAGCAGCCATTTTGGGGCTGGGGAGACCCAGTACTTC.

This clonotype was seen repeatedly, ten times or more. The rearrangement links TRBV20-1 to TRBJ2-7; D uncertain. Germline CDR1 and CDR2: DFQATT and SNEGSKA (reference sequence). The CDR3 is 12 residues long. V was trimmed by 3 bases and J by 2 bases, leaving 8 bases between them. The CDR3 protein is CSARKGPYEQYF. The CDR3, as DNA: TGCAGTGCTAGGAAAGGTCCCTACGAGCAGTACTTC.

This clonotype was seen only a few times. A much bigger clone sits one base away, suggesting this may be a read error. The CDR3 sequence: CAGSRQEISNQPQHF. The CDR3 bases are TGTGCCGGTAGTCGACAGGAGATTAGCAATCAGCCCCAGCATTTT. The genes are TRBV19 and TRBJ1-5; the D gene is possibly TRBD1 (6 bases). From germline, CDR1 is LNHDA and CDR2 SQIVND (reference sequence). The CDR3 has 15 amino acids.

CDR3 sequence reads: CASSRGTADTEAFF. DNA of the CDR3: TGTGCCAGCAGCCGAGGGACAGCCGACACTGAAGCTTTCTTT. This chain links TRBV6-1 with TRBJ1-1, with 7 positions matching TRBD1. From germline, CDR1 is MNHNS and CDR2 SASEGT. V was clipped by 6 bases and J by 3 bases; unmatched bases: 7. The CDR3 length is 14 residues.

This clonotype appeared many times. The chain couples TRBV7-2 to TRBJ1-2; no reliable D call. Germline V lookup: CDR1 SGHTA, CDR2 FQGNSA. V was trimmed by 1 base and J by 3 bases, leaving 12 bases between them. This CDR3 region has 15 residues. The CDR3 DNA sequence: TGTGCCAGCAGCTTAGATCCGGGGTCTCACTATGGCTACACCTTC. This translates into CASSLDPGSHYGYTF.

Here the CDR3 reads CAASETDFGYTF. CDR3 in DNA: TGTGCCGCAAGCGAGACGGACTTTGGCTACACCTTC. This chain joins TRBV6-1 and TRBJ1-2; D is ambiguous. The CDR3 is made up of 12 amino acids. Germline values: CDR1 MNHNS, CDR2 SASEGT. The V end lost 11 bases, the J end lost 7 bases, and 17 bases lay between the germline ends.

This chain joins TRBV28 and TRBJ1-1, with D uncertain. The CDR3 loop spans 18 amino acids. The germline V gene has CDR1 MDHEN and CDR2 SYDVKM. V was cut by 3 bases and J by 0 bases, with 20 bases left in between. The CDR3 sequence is CASSFPNLGGRLNTEAFF. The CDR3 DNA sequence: TGTGCCAGCAGTTTCCCGAACCTCGGTGGGAGATTGAACACTGAAGCTTTCTTT.

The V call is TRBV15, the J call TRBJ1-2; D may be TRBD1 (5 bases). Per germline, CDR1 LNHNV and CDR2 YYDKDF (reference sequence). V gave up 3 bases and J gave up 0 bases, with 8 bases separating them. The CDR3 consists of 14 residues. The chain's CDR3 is CATSSRQTNYGYTF. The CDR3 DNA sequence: TGTGCCACCAGCAGCAGACAGACTAACTATGGCTACACCTTC.

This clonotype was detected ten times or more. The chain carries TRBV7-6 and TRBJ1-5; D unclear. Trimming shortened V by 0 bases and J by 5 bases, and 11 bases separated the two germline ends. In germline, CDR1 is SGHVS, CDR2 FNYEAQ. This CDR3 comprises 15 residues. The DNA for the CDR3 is TGTGCCAGCAGCTTAGCACGGGGTAGGGATCAGCCCCAGCATTTT. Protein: CASSLARGRDQPQHF.

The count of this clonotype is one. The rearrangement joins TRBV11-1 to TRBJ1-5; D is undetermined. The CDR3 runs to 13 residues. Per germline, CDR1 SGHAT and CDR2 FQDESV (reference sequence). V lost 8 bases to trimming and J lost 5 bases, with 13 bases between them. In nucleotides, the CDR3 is TGTGCCAGCTCACCGCTGCGAGATCAGCCCCAGCATTTT. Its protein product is CASSPLRDQPQHF.

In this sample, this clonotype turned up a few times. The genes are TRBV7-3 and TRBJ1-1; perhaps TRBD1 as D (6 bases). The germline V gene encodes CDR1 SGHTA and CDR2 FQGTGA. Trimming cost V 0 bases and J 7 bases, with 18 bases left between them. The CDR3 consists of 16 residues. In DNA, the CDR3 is TGTGCCAGCAGCTTAACTCCAGGGGTTGAGGGTAGTGAAGCTTTCTTT. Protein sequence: CASSLTPGVEGSEAFF. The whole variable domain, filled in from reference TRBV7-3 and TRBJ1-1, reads GAGVSQTPSNKVTEKGKYVELRCDPISGHTALYWYRQSLGQGPEFLIYFQGTGAADDSGLPNDRFFAVRPEGSVSTLKIQRTERGDSAVYLCASSLTPGVEGSEAFFGQGTRLTVV.